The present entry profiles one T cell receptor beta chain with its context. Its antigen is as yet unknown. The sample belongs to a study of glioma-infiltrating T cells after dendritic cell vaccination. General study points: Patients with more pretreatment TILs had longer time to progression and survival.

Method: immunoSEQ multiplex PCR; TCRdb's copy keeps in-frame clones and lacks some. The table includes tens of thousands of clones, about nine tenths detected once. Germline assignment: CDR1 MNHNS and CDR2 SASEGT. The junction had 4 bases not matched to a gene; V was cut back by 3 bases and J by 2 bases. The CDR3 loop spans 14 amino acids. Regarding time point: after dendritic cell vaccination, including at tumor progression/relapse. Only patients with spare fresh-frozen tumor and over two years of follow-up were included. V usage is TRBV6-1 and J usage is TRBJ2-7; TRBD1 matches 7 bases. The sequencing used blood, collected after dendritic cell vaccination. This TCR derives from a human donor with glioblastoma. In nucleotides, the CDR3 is TGTGCCAGCAGTGAGGGGACAGTAGCCTACGAGCAGTACTTC. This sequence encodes CASSEGTVAYEQYF.